These T cell receptor beta chains were read from a single sample in a study of radiotherapy plus CTLA-4 blockade in lung cancer. Sequencing used immunoSEQ multiplex PCR; TCRdb keeps in-frame clones, though not all of them. The sample contains 45,000 or so clones, approximately 79% of which appear only once. The input for sequencing was peripheral blood, taken from a patient treated with radiotherapy plus ipilimumab. Receptors were obtained from a human donor with non-small cell lung cancer who had stable disease on radiotherapy plus ipilimumab. CDR3s include the opening cysteine and the closing phenylalanine or tryptophan. D genes are given only for firm matches. A clone size is listed for some rows: how often the clone was seen (once, few, many), or a class if it is expanded.

CDR3 protein	CDR3 DNA	V gene	J gene	D gene	clone size
CASSLNRVNGYTF	TGTGCCAGCAGCTTAAACAGGGTGAATGGCTACACCTTC	TRBV7-6	TRBJ1-2	.	.
CASSFGYNEQFF	TGTGCCAGCAGTTTTGGGTACAATGAGCAGTTCTTC	TRBV27	TRBJ2-1	.	.
CASGQTYSNQPQHF	TGTGCCAGCGGGCAGACATATAGCAATCAGCCCCAGCATTTT	TRBV28	TRBJ1-5	.	.
CASRLGTSGNTIYF	TGTGCCAGTAGACTGGGGACCTCTGGAAACACCATATATTTT	TRBV19	TRBJ1-3	.	.
CSARLHGYTF	TGCAGTGCTAGACTACACGGCTACACCTTC	TRBV20-1	TRBJ1-2	.	.
CASSQGQGAFGANVLTF	TGTGCCAGCAGCCAGGGACAGGGGGCGTTTGGGGCCAACGTCCTGACTTTC	TRBV7-6	TRBJ2-6	TRBD1	.
CASSEALPAGDIYNEQFF	TGTGCCAGCAGTGAAGCGCTTCCGGCAGGGGATATTTACAATGAGCAGTTCTTC	TRBV2	TRBJ2-1	.	.
CASSSSGTGNSPLHF	TGTGCCAGCAGTTCCTCCGGGACAGGGAATTCACCCCTCCACTTT	TRBV6-6	TRBJ1-6	TRBD1	.
CAGTGLAGTRQTQYF	TGTGCCGGCACCGGACTAGCGGGGACCAGGCAGACCCAGTACTTC	TRBV6-1	TRBJ2-5	TRBD2	.
CASRPTGLGETQYF	TGTGCCAGCAGACCAACAGGGCTGGGAGAGACCCAGTACTTC	TRBV7-9	TRBJ2-5	.	.
CASSTGQPYGYTF	TGTGCCAGCAGTACGGGACAGCCCTATGGCTACACCTTC	TRBV7-8	TRBJ1-2	TRBD1	.
CSVEDYGAGMAEELLF	TGCAGCGTTGAAGATTATGGTGCAGGGATGGCCGAGGAGCTGCTTTTT	TRBV29-1	TRBJ2-2	.	.
CASSLIGAGDTEAFF	TGCGCCAGCAGCTTAATAGGGGCCGGGGACACTGAAGCTTTCTTT	TRBV5-1	TRBJ1-1	.	.
CASSVGGLSSYNEQFF	TGTGCCAGCAGTGTTGGGGGGCTTAGCTCCTACAATGAGCAGTTCTTC	TRBV6-1	TRBJ2-1	.	.
CASSEYEQFF	TGTGCCAGCAGTGAATATGAGCAGTTCTTC	TRBV6-1	TRBJ2-1	.	.
CASSRGLRGSQETQYF	TGTGCCAGTAGCCGTGGTCTTAGGGGGTCACAAGAGACCCAGTACTTC	TRBV19	TRBJ2-5	.	.
CASSLPTGSYGYTF	TGCGCCAGCAGCTTACCGACAGGGAGCTATGGCTACACCTTC	TRBV5-1	TRBJ1-2	TRBD1	.
CASSLSPNYEQYF	TGTGCCAGCAGCTTATCCCCCAACTACGAGCAGTACTTC	TRBV7-9	TRBJ2-7	.	few
CASIRQGASREQFF	TGTGCCAGCATTAGGCAGGGGGCGTCCCGTGAGCAGTTCTTC	TRBV6-5	TRBJ2-1	TRBD1	.
CASSEGTPYQPQHF	TGTGCCAGCAGTGAAGGGACTCCTTATCAGCCCCAGCATTTT	TRBV6-1	TRBJ1-5	.	.
CASATSAADTQYF	TGCGCCAGCGCAACTAGCGCAGCAGATACGCAGTATTTT	TRBV5-1	TRBJ2-3	TRBD2	.
CASSSQTGSTDTQYF	TGCGCCAGCAGCTCCCAAACGGGGAGCACAGATACGCAGTATTTT	TRBV5-1	TRBJ2-3	.	.
CASSSRRREGNTEAFF	TGTGCCAGCAGCTCCCGACGGAGGGAAGGGAACACTGAAGCTTTCTTT	TRBV7-9	TRBJ1-1	.	.
CASSQDRGRGNEQFF	TGTGCCAGCAGCCAAGACCGCGGTCGGGGGAATGAGCAGTTCTTC	TRBV14	TRBJ2-1	.	few
CASSEWPGDSNTGELFF	TGTGCCAGCAGTGAATGGCCGGGGGACTCGAACACCGGGGAGCTGTTTTTT	TRBV25-1	TRBJ2-2	.	.
CASSATPGQGASTEAFF	TGTGCCAGCAGTGCCACTCCGGGACAGGGGGCTTCGACTGAAGCTTTCTTT	TRBV6-1	TRBJ1-1	TRBD1	.
CASSFGGRNEAFF	TGTGCCAGCAGCTTCGGGGGCAGGAACGAAGCTTTCTTT	TRBV7-9	TRBJ1-1	.	.
CASSLNRGGLEAFF	TGTGCCAGCAGTTTAAATAGGGGCGGTCTTGAAGCTTTCTTT	TRBV27	TRBJ1-1	.	.
CASGTRRVNGYGYTF	TGTGCCAGCGGGACTAGGAGAGTAAATGGCTATGGCTACACCTTC	TRBV6-1	TRBJ1-2	.	.
CASDEGDTQYF	TGTGCCAGTGATGAGGGAGATACGCAGTATTTT	TRBV19	TRBJ2-3	.	.
CASSWTGGQETQYF	TGTGCCAGCAGTTGGACAGGGGGCCAAGAGACCCAGTACTTC	TRBV6-5	TRBJ2-5	TRBD1	.
CASKGTGRYNEQFF	TGTGCCAGCAAAGGGACAGGCCGCTACAATGAGCAGTTCTTC	TRBV2	TRBJ2-1	TRBD1	.
CASSTEGRSGANVLTF	TGTGCCAGTAGTACCGAAGGCCGATCTGGGGCCAACGTCCTGACTTTC	TRBV19	TRBJ2-6	.	few
CASSLQVLMGYGYTF	TGTGCCAGCAGTTTACAGGTCTTAATGGGCTATGGCTACACCTTC	TRBV28	TRBJ1-2	.	.
CASSLDSRSTDTQYF	TGTGCCAGCAGCTTAGACAGTAGAAGCACAGATACGCAGTATTTT	TRBV7-6	TRBJ2-3	.	.
CASKVSASNQPQHF	TGTGCCAGTAAGGTCAGCGCTAGCAATCAGCCCCAGCATTTT	TRBV19	TRBJ1-5	.	.
CASSEGTVGYTF	TGTGCCAGCAGTGAAGGGACGGTTGGCTACACCTTC	TRBV6-5	TRBJ1-2	.	few
CASSPGSTKGGELFF	TGTGCCAGCTCACCGGGCTCAACGAAGGGCGGGGAGCTGTTTTTT	TRBV18	TRBJ2-2	.	.
CAISEPNRGGYTF	TGTGCCATCAGTGAGCCGAACAGGGGCGGCTACACCTTC	TRBV10-3	TRBJ1-2	TRBD1	.
CASRRDGSNEKLFF	TGTGCCAGCAGACGGGACGGATCTAATGAAAAACTGTTTTTT	TRBV6-5	TRBJ1-4	.	.
CASSFPTSGGNTGELFF	TGTGCCAGCAGCTTCCCGACTAGCGGGGGGAACACCGGGGAGCTGTTTTTT	TRBV5-6	TRBJ2-2	TRBD2	.
CASSLTSGVSYNEQFF	TGTGCCAGCAGCTTAACTAGCGGGGTTTCCTACAATGAGCAGTTCTTC	TRBV7-6	TRBJ2-1	TRBD2	.
CASSMVRGITGELFF	TGTGCCAGCAGCATGGTCAGGGGGATCACCGGGGAGCTGTTTTTT	TRBV5-8	TRBJ2-2	TRBD1	.
CASSSRSSGNTIYF	TGTGCCAGCAGCTCGAGATCATCTGGAAACACCATATATTTT	TRBV11-3	TRBJ1-3	.	few
CASSLAAGEVGGYTF	TGTGCCAGCAGCCTCGCCGCAGGGGAGGTCGGCGGCTACACCTTC	TRBV9	TRBJ1-2	.	.
CASSLSRTGGRGYTF	TGTGCCAGCAGTTTGAGTAGGACAGGGGGGCGGGGCTACACCTTC	TRBV28	TRBJ1-2	TRBD1	.
CAIRLQGESPSRGYTF	TGTGCCATCAGGCTACAGGGGGAATCCCCCTCTAGGGGCTACACCTTC	TRBV10-3	TRBJ1-2	TRBD1	.